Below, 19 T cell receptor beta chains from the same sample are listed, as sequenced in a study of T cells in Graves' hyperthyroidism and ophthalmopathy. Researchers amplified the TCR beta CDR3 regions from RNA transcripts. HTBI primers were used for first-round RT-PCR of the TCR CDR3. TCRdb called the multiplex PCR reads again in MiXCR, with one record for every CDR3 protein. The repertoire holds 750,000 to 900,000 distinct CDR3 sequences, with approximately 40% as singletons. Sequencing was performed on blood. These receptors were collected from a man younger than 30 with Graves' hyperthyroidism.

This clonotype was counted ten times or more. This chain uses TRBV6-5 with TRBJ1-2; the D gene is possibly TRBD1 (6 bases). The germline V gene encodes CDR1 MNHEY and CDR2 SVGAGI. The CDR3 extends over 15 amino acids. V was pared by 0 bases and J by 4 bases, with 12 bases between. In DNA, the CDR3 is TGTGCCAGCAGTTACTCGAGGGGGGAACCCTATGGCTACACCTTC. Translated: CASSYSRGEPYGYTF.

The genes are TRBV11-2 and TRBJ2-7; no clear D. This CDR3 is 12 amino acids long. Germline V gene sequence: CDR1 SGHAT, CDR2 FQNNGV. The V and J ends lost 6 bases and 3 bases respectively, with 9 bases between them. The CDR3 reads CASSVSDYEQYF. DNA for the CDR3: TGTGCCAGCAGTGTTTCGGACTACGAGCAGTACTTC.

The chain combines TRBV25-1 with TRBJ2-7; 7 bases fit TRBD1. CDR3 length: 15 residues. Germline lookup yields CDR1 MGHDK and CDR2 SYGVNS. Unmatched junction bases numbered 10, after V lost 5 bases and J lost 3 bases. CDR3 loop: CASSYSITGDYEQYF. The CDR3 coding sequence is TGTGCCAGCAGTTACTCAATCACAGGGGACTACGAGCAGTACTTC.

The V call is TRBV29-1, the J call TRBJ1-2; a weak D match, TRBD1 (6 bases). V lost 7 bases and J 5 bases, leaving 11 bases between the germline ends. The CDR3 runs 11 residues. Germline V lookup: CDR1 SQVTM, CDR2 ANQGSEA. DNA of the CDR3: TGCAGCGCCATGACAGGATATGGCTACACCTTC. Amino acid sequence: CSAMTGYGYTF.

The DNA of the CDR3 is TGTGCCAGCAGCCTCGATTATAAAAAACTGTTTTTT. It translates to CASSLDYKKLFF. The chain combines TRBV7-2 with TRBJ1-4; D is unclear. The germline V and J ends were trimmed by 5 bases and 9 bases, with 10 bases remaining between them. The CDR3 is made up of 12 amino acids. Germline CDR1 reads SGHTA; CDR2 reads FQGNSA.

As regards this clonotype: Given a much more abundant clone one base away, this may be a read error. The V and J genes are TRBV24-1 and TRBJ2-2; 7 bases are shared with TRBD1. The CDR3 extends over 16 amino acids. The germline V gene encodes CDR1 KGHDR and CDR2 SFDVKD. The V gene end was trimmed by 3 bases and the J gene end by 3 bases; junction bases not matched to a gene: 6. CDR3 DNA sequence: TGTGCCACCAGTGATCCGGGACAGAGGGACACCGGGGAGCTGTTTTTT. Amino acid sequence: CATSDPGQRDTGELFF.

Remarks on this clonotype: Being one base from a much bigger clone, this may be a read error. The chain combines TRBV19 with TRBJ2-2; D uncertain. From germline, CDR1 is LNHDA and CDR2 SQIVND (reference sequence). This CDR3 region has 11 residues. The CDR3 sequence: CASSIGRGLLF. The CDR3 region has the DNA TGTGCCAGTAGTATCGGAAGAGGTCTGCTTTTT.

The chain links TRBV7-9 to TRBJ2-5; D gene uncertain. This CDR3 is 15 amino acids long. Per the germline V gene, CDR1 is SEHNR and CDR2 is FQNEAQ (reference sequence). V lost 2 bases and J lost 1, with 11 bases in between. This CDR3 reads CASSLSVGPQETQYF. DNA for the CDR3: TGTGCCAGCAGCTTAAGTGTAGGGCCCCAAGAGACCCAGTACTTC.

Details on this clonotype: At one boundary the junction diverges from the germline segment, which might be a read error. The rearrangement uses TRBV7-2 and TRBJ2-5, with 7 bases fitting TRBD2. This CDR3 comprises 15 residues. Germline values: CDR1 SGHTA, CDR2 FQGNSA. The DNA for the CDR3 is TGCGCCAGCAGCCAAGATGTGCTAGCGGCTGCGACCCAGTACTTC. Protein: CASSQDVLAAATQYF.

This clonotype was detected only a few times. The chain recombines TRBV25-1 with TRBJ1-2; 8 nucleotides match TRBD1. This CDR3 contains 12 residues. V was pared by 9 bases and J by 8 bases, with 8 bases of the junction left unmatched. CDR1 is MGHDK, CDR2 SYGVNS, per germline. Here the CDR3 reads CASAGQGVGYTF. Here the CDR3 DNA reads TGTGCCAGTGCCGGACAGGGAGTGGGCTACACCTTC.

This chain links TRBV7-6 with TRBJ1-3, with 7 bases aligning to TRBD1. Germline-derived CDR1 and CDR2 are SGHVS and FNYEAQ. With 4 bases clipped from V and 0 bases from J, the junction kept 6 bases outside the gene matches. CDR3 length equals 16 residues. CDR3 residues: CASSSAGQNSGNTIYF. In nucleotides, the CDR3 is TGTGCCAGCAGCTCGGCGGGACAGAACTCTGGAAACACCATATATTTT. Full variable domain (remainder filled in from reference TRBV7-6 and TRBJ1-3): GAGVSQSPRYKVTKRGQDVALRCDPISGHVSLYWYRQALGQGPEFLTYFNYEAQQDKSGLPNDRFSAERPEGSISTLTIQRTEQRDSAMYRCASSSAGQNSGNTIYFGEGSWLTVV.

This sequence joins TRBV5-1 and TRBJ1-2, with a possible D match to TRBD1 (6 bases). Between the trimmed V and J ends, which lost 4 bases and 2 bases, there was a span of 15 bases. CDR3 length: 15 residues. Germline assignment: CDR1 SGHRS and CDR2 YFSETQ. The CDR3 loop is CASSPQGGGNYGYTF. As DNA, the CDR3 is TGCGCCAGCAGCCCACAGGGCGGGGGGAACTATGGCTACACCTTC. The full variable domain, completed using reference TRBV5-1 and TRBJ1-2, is KAGVTQTPRYLIKTRGQQVTLSCSPISGHRSVSWYQQTPGQGLQFLFEYFSETQRNKGNFPGRFSGRQFSNSRSEMNVSTLELGDSALYLCASSPQGGGNYGYTFGSGTRLTVV.

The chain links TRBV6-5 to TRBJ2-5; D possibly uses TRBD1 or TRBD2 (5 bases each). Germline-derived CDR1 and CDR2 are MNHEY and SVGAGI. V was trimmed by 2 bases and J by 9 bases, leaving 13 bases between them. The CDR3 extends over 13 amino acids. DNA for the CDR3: TGTGCCAGCAGTTACGAGGGGAATCAGCCCCAGTACTTC. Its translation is CASSYEGNQPQYF.

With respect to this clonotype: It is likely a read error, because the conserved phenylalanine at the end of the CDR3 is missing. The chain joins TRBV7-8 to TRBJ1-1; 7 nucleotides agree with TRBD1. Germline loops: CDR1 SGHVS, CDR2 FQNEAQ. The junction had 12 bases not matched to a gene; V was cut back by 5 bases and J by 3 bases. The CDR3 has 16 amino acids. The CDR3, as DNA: TGTGCCAGCAGCATCTCTCGGACAGGACCGTACACTGAAGCTTTCTCT. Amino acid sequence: CASSISRTGPYTEAFS.

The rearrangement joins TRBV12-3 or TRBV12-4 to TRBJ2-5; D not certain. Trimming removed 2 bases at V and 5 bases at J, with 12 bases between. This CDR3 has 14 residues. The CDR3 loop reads CASSLQEFVETQYF. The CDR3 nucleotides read TGTGCCAGCAGTTTACAGGAGTTTGTGGAGACCCAGTACTTC.

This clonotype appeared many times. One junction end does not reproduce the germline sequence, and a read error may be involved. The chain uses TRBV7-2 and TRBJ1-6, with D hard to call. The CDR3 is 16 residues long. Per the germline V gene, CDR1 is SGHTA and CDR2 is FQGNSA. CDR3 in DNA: TGTGCCAGCAGTTTAGGCAGAAGCTCCTATAATTCACCCCTCCACTTT. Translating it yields CASSLGRSSYNSPLHF. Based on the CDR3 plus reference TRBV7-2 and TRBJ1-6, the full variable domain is GAGVSQSPSNKVTEKGKDVELRCDPISGHTALYWYRQSLGQGLEFLIYFQGNSAPDKSGLPSDRFSAERTGGSVSTLTIQRTQQEDSAVYLCASSLGRSSYNSPLHFGNGTRLTVT.

DNA of the CDR3: TGTGCCAGCAGCCCACCTCAGGGAGGGCCAAAGACCCAGTACTTC. It translates to CASSPPQGGPKTQYF. The chain recombines TRBV5-4 with TRBJ2-5, with 7 bases lining up with TRBD2. This CDR3 is built from 15 residues. The germline CDR1 and CDR2 sequences are SGHNT and YYREEE (reference sequence). After removal of 4 bases from V and 6 bases from J, the junction contained 12 bases not matched to a gene.

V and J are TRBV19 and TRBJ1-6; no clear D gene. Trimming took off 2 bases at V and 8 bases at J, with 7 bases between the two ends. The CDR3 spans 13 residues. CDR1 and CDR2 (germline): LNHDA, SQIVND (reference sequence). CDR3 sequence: CASSISADSPLHF. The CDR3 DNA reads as TGTGCCAGTAGTATAAGTGCGGATTCACCCCTCCACTTT.

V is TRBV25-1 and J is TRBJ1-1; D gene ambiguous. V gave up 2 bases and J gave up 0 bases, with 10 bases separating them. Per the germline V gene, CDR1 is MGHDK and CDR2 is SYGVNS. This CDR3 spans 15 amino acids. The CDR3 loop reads CASSEVATLNTEAFF. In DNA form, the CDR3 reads TGTGCCAGCAGTGAAGTAGCGACCCTGAACACTGAAGCTTTCTTT.